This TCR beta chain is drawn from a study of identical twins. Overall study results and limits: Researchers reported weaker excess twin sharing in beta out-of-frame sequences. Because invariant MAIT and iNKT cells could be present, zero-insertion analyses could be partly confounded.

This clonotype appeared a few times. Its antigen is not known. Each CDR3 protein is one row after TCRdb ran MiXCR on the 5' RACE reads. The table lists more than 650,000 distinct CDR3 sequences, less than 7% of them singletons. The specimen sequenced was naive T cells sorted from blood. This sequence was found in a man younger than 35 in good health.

Here the CDR3 DNA reads TGCGCCAGCAGCAGCCGGGGCCTTAGGTTCTCCGATACGCAGTATTTT. It encodes CASSSRGLRFSDTQYF. V gene TRBV4-3 combines with J gene TRBJ2-3; D tentatively reads TRBD1 or TRBD2 (5 bases each). In germline, CDR1 is LGHNA, CDR2 YSLEER. The CDR3 contains 16 residues. Trimming left V 5 bases short and J 6 bases short, with 21 bases between.